This is a list of T cell receptor beta chains from one sample in a study of blood T cell repertoires in COVID-19. Here immunoSEQ multiplex PCR was the method, and the copy in TCRdb shows in-frame clones only, minus some. This sample has approximately 380,000 clones; approximately 91% occur once, and the top ten carry 0.8% to 0.9%. The sample consisted of PBMCs or T cells enriched from blood (not recorded which). These receptors originate from a woman between 35 and 50 years old who had been exposed to COVID-19. Each CDR3 is given with its conserved first and last residue. D genes are given only for firm matches. A clone size is listed for some rows: how often the clone was seen (once, few, many), or a class if it is expanded.

>TRBV25-1|TRBD1|TRBJ1-1|.|16
TGTGCCAGCAGTAGTACGGGACAGGGGGCGCGAACTGAAGCTTTCTTT
CASSSTGQGARTEAFF
>TRBV6-5|TRBD1|TRBJ1-6|few|15
TGTGCCAGCAGTACGAGACAGGGCCATAATTCACCCCTCCACTTT
CASSTRQGHNSPLHF
>TRBV5-6|TRBD1|TRBJ1-2|once|15
TGTGCCAGCAGCTTGGTACAGGGGATGTACTATGGCTACACCTTC
CASSLVQGMYYGYTF
>TRBV2|TRBD2|TRBJ2-1|.|14
TGTGCCTACGAAGGACGGGGGGGCGGGAATGAGCAGTTCTTC
CAYEGRGGGNEQFF
>TRBV19|TRBD1|TRBJ2-1|.|15
TGTGCCAGTAGTAGGGACAGGGGGCTATACAATGAGCAGTTCTTC
CASSRDRGLYNEQFF
>TRBV5-1|TRBD1|TRBJ1-3|.|16
TGCGCCAGCAGCTGGGAACAGGGGCAGGCTGGAAACACCATATATTTT
CASSWEQGQAGNTIYF
>TRBV7-8|.|TRBJ2-7|.|12
TGTGCCAGCTTACAGGGCACCTACGAGCAGTACTTC
CASLQGTYEQYF
>TRBV11-3|TRBD2|TRBJ2-1|.|14
TGTGCCAGCAGCGACCGGGTAGCGGGACACGAGCAGTTCTTC
CASSDRVAGHEQFF
>TRBV19|.|TRBJ2-6|.|17
TGTGCCAGTAGAGTACTCAGGGCGAGCTCTGGGGCCAACGTCCTGACTTTC
CASRVLRASSGANVLTF
>TRBV3-1/TRBV3-2|TRBD2|TRBJ2-1|few|17
TGTGCCAGCAGCCGTAAAGGTGCGGGGGGGCCGCTCAGTGAGCAGTTCTTC
CASSRKGAGGPLSEQFF
>TRBV2|.|TRBJ1-5|.|13
TGTGCCAGCAGGGGTGACAGGAATCAGCCCCAGCATTTT
CASRGDRNQPQHF
>TRBV5-1|TRBD1|TRBJ2-2|.|16
TGCGCCAGCAGCTTGCTGACAGGGGGCGCAGCCGGGGAGCTGTTTTTT
CASSLLTGGAAGELFF
>TRBV4-1|TRBD2|TRBJ2-2|.|16
TGCGCCAGCAGCCTCCGACTAGCGGGAGCATCCGGGGAGCTGTTTTTT
CASSLRLAGASGELFF
>TRBV3-1/TRBV3-2|.|TRBJ1-5|once|18
TGTGCCAGCAGCCAAGGCTTGGCAGGGCTTTTTAGCAATCAGCCCCAGCATTTT
CASSQGLAGLFSNQPQHF
>TRBV19|.|TRBJ1-4|.|14
TGTGCCAGTAGCCGACAGCTTTTTAATGAAAAACTGTTTTTT
CASSRQLFNEKLFF
>TRBV2|TRBD2|TRBJ2-7|.|12
TGTGCCAGCCAGCGGGAGGAGTACGAGCAGTACTTC
CASQREEYEQYF